This T cell receptor beta chain came from a study of blood T cell repertoires in COVID-19. This CDR3 is built from 14 residues. Germline V gives CDR1 MNHEY, CDR2 SMNVEV (reference sequence). V shed 4 bases and J 4 bases; nucleotides not matched to a gene: 4. The method was immunoSEQ multiplex PCR; TCRdb's version includes in-frame clones alone and lacks a portion of them. The sample yields approximately 300,000 clones, approximately 90% seen once. This sequence was found in a woman aged 25 to 39 who had been exposed to COVID-19. Sequencing input: PBMCs or T cells enriched from blood (not recorded which). V usage is TRBV27 and J usage is TRBJ2-1; 7 bases match TRBD2. CDR3 in DNA: TGTGCCAGCAGTTGGGCTAGCGGATACAATGAGCAGTTCTTC. The encoded protein is CASSWASGYNEQFF.